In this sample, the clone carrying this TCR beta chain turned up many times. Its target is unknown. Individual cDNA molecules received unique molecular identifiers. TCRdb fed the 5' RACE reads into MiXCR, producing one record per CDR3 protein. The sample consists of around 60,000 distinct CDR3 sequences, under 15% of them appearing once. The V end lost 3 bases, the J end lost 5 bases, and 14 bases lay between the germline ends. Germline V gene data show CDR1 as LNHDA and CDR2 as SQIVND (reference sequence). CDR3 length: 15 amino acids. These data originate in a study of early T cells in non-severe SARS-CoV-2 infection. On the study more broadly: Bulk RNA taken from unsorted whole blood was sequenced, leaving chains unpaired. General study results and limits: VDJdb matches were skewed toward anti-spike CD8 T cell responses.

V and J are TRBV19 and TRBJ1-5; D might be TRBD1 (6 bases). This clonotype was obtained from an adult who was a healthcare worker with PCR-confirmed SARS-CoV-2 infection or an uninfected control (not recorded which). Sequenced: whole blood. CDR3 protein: CASSMYRGLDQPQHF. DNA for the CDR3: TGTGCCAGTAGTATGTATCGGGGGCTCGATCAGCCCCAGCATTTT.